This T cell receptor beta chain appears in the sequencing data of a study of identifying expanded T cells in peripheral blood. TCRdb's table, derived via immunoSEQ multiplex PCR, lists solely in-frame clones and lacks some. The repertoire has around 100,000 clones, about 89% of them found once; the top ten carry about a sixth. The sample was blood. The TCR sequence derives from a person aged 18-69 years in good health.

CDR3 sequence (DNA): TGTGCCAGCAGCTTAGTGGGCGCTAGCGGTTACGAGCAGTACTTC. Translating gives CASSLVGASGYEQYF. The chain joins TRBV7-2 to TRBJ2-7; TRBD2 matches at 7 bases. V lost 1 base and J lost 4; bases outside the gene matches: 7. The CDR3 consists of 15 residues. The germline CDR1 and CDR2 sequences are SGHTA and FQGNSA.